Presented here are 4 T cell receptor beta chains from one specimen sequenced in a study of blood T cell repertoires in COVID-19. This table comes from immunoSEQ multiplex PCR, and its TCRdb copy is limited to in-frame clones, with some not included. The sample has tens of thousands of clones; roughly 89% are singletons. Sample: peripheral blood. These TCRs come from a man in his fifties with acute or convalescent COVID-19.

The chain employs TRBV6-2 or TRBV6-3 and TRBJ2-7, with 7 bases aligning to TRBD2. V trimming: 0 bases; J trimming: 2 bases; junction bases outside the gene matches: 10. CDR1 is MNHEY, CDR2 SVGEGT, per germline. This CDR3 has 17 residues. CDR3 residues: CASSYSGVRERAYEQYF. CDR3 sequence (DNA): TGTGCCAGCAGTTACTCGGGTGTGCGGGAGCGCGCCTACGAGCAGTACTTC.

This chain connects TRBV4-1 to TRBJ2-1; the match to TRBD2 covers 8 bases. The CDR3 is 16 residues long. Trimming at V came to 1 base and at J to 0 bases, leaving 2 bases not matched to a gene. Looked up from germline, CDR1 is MGHRA and CDR2 is YSYEKL. The CDR3: CASSQAGGGSYNEQFF. The CDR3, as DNA: TGCGCCAGCAGCCAAGCCGGGGGGGGCTCCTACAATGAGCAGTTCTTC.

The chain uses TRBV28 and TRBJ1-4, with 8 bases lining up with TRBD1. Germline loops: CDR1 MDHEN, CDR2 SYDVKM. The V segment lost 6 bases and the J segment 7 bases; nucleotides outside the gene matches: 7. The CDR3 length is 14 residues. The CDR3 DNA follows: TGTGCCAGCAGCCAAACAGGGGGAGGTGAAAAACTGTTTTTT. Translated, it gives CASSQTGGGEKLFF.

The gene calls are TRBV30 and TRBJ1-2, with D tentatively TRBD1 (6 bases). Germline loops: CDR1 GTSNPN, CDR2 SVGIG (reference sequence). The CDR3 covers 14 residues. V was clipped by 2 bases and J by 7 bases, with 17 bases between them. In DNA, the CDR3 is TGTGCCTGGAGTCCCGAAAGAACAGGGATTGGCTACACCTTC. This encodes CAWSPERTGIGYTF.